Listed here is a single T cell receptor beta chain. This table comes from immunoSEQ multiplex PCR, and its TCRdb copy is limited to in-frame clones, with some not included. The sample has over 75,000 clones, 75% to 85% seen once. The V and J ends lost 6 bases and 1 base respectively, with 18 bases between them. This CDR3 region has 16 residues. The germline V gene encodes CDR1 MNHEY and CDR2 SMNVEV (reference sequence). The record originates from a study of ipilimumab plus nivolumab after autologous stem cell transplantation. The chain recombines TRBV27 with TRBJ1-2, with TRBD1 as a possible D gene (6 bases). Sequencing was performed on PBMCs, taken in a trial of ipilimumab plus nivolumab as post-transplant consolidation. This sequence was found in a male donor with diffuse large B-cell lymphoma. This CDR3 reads CASSPRQAQINYGYTF. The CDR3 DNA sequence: TGTGCCAGCAGCCCCCGACAGGCCCAGATTAACTATGGCTACACCTTC.